The 8 T cell receptor beta chains below were found in one sample sequenced in a study of blood T cell repertoires in COVID-19. The data were produced by immunoSEQ multiplex PCR, yet TCRdb's version contains in-frame clones alone and is incomplete. This table has about 270,000 clones, roughly 87% appearing once. The sample consisted of peripheral blood. These receptors came from a human donor in a cohort sampled during active COVID-19.

The chain uses TRBV9 and TRBJ2-1; no definite D call. Per germline, CDR1 SGDLS and CDR2 YYNGEE. Trimming stripped 0 bases from V and 6 bases from J, with 7 bases between. This CDR3 has 13 residues. The CDR3, as DNA: TGTGCCAGCAGCGTAGTATCTTCCAATGAGCAGTTCTTC. Residues: CASSVVSSNEQFF.

The gene calls are TRBV19 and TRBJ2-1; D not certain. Germline V gene lookup returns CDR1 LNHDA and CDR2 SQIVND (reference sequence). This CDR3 region has 16 residues. Trimming took off 6 bases at V and 0 bases at J, with 15 bases between the two ends. DNA for the CDR3: TGTGCCAGTAGCTCAGACTCCTTGAGCTCCTACAATGAGCAGTTCTTC. Amino acids: CASSSDSLSSYNEQFF.

The gene calls are TRBV5-1 and TRBJ2-1; 11 positions agree with TRBD2. Germline V gene lookup returns CDR1 SGHRS and CDR2 YFSETQ. V shed 7 bases, J shed 8 bases, and the junction held 11 bases outside the gene matches. The CDR3 has 15 residues. The CDR3 bases are TGCGCCAGCTTCCCGTTAGCGGGAGGGCCAGATGAGCAGTTCTTC. It encodes CASFPLAGGPDEQFF.

The chain is built from TRBV7-7 and TRBJ2-3; TRBD2 might be the D (6 bases). This CDR3 contains 15 residues. The V end was cut by 5 bases, the J end by 6 bases, with 18 bases between. Germline loops: CDR1 SSHAT, CDR2 FNYEAQ (reference sequence). CDR3 nucleotides: TGTGCCAGCAGCCCGGGAGTCCAGGCCTACGATACGCAGTATTTT. Amino acids: CASSPGVQAYDTQYF.

The rearrangement uses TRBV24-1 and TRBJ2-5; 8 bases line up with TRBD2. CDR1 and CDR2 (germline): KGHDR, SFDVKD. CDR3 length equals 15 residues. J gave up 3 bases and V 0 bases, and 2 bases lay outside the gene matches. CDR3 in amino acids: CATSDLTSGEETQYF. The CDR3 coding sequence is TGTGCCACCAGTGATTTGACTAGCGGAGAAGAGACCCAGTACTTC.

The V and J genes are TRBV6-2 or TRBV6-3 and TRBJ2-2, with D possibly matching TRBD1 (6 bases). The ends were cut back, 2 bases at V and 2 bases at J, with 12 bases in the middle. Per germline, CDR1 MNHEY and CDR2 SVGEGT. The length of the CDR3 is 16 residues. Written as DNA, the CDR3 is TGTGCCAGCAGTTACATCAGGGGACCAAACACCGGGGAGCTGTTTTTT. Translation: CASSYIRGPNTGELFF.

The chain has TRBV11-1 and TRBJ1-2; 11 bases are a match to TRBD1. V lost 5 bases and J lost 6; bases outside the gene matches: 8. There are 15 residues in the CDR3. Germline CDR1 reads SGHAT; CDR2 reads FQDESV (reference sequence). In DNA form, the CDR3 reads TGTGCCAGCAGCGGACGGGACAGGGGGTTTAATGGCTACACCTTC. Residues: CASSGRDRGFNGYTF.

J is TRBJ1-1 and V is TRBV11-2; D is unresolved. The germline V gene has CDR1 SGHAT and CDR2 FQNNGV. This CDR3 is 13 amino acids long. With 5 bases removed from V and 1 base from J, the gap between germline ends came to 8 bases. The CDR3 nucleotides read TGTGCCAGCAGCCCCCGGGGGAACACTGAAGCTTTCTTT. Amino acids: CASSPRGNTEAFF. The variable domain in full, with the rest retrieved from reference TRBV11-2 and TRBJ1-1, is EAGVAQSPRYKIIEKRQSVAFWCNPISGHATLYWYQQILGQGPKLLIQFQNNGVVDDSQLPKDRFSAERLKGVDSTLKIQPAKLEDSAVYLCASSPRGNTEAFFGQGTRLTVV.